This TCR beta chain came from a study of post-analysis software for immune sequencing data. Researchers reported that TCR beta cDNA libraries carried unique molecular identifiers. TCRdb itself ran the PCR reads through MiXCR, one entry per CDR3 protein. The table includes 430,000 or so distinct CDR3 sequences, approximately 42% detected once. Sequenced material: blood. This clonotype originated in a girl aged 2 to 9 with multiple sclerosis.

For the CDR3, the DNA is TGCAGCGGAGGGGTCGGACTAGCGGGAGGGCTCTTCAATGAGCAGTTCTTC. It yields the protein CSGGVGLAGGLFNEQFF. This chain uses TRBV29-1 with TRBJ2-1; 15 bases fit TRBD2. This CDR3 contains 17 residues. With 7 bases clipped from V and 6 bases from J, the junction kept 13 bases outside the gene matches. The germline gives CDR1 SQVTM, CDR2 ANQGSEA.